This T cell receptor beta chain is drawn from a study of blood T cell repertoires in COVID-19. For the study at large: Spain, Italy and the United States supplied samples that represented acute and convalescent COVID-19. T cells, B-cell-depleted T cells, or PBMCs provided the cDNA or gDNA that served as material.

Original data processing: Nucleated cell number was recorded as an estimate derived from reference gene primer amplification. Here immunoSEQ multiplex PCR was the method, and the copy in TCRdb shows in-frame clones only, minus some. V and J calls plus clone size are reproduced from that table; the DNA served to infer D and trimming. The table has under 200,000 clones, 70% to 90% seen once. The CDR3 loop spans 15 amino acids. The V gene end was trimmed by 2 bases and the J gene end by 2 bases; junction bases not matched to a gene: 3. Germline CDR1 and CDR2: SGHNT and YENEEA. The chain combines TRBV11-3 with TRBJ1-3, with 7 positions matching TRBD1. The specimen sequenced was peripheral blood. The receptor comes from a woman of 80 years or more with acute or convalescent COVID-19. Here the CDR3 reads CASSLSRGPGNTIYF. Here the CDR3 DNA reads TGTGCCAGCAGCTTATCGAGGGGGCCTGGAAACACCATATATTTT.